This TCR beta chain was sequenced for a study of T cell responses to AZD1222 COVID-19 vaccine. Study-wide points: Only a handful of people who got AZD1222 tested seropositive at baseline. Epitopes outside B.1.351 and B.1.1.7 mutated regions reportedly drew nearly half of spike TCRs. Elevations in Spike-specific TCR breadth and depth followed administration of two AZD1222 doses.

This CDR3 spans 14 amino acids. Germline lookup yields CDR1 SGHTA and CDR2 FQGTGA. Trimming removed 7 bases at V and 5 bases at J, with 17 bases between. The study pooled second doses at about 4 or about 12 weeks. With respect to this clone: The antigen remains unidentified.

TCRdb keeps only in-frame clones here, not all; method: immunoSEQ multiplex PCR. The sample consists of roughly 200,000 clones, more than 85% of them appearing once. This sequence originates from an adult who received the AZD1222 COVID-19 vaccine. The chain combines TRBV7-3 with TRBJ1-1; D is unclear. The sequences come from peripheral blood, collected 28 days after the second AZD1222 dose. CDR3 nucleotide sequence: TGTGCCAGCAAGCTTGTGGGGTCGGAGACTGAAGCTTTCTTT. This sequence encodes CASKLVGSETEAFF.